This TCR beta chain was sequenced in a study of T-cell memory formation after mild COVID-19. In TCRdb, the 5' RACE reads were re-called with MiXCR into one record per CDR3 protein. The sample holds around 110,000 distinct CDR3 sequences, around 12% seen once. This clonotype was counted only a few times. V dropped 3 bases and J dropped 0 bases, with 15 bases sitting between them. The CDR3 totals 16 residues. CDR1 and CDR2 from the germline V gene are SGHAT and FQNNGV. The chain has TRBV11-2 and TRBJ2-7; D assignment may be TRBD1 or TRBD2 (5 bases each). Sequencing was carried out using PBMCs or a T cell subset sorted from them (not recorded which). The sequence was collected from an adult woman who had mild COVID-19 (a few samples of this study predate the infection). Cell type and time point are not known. The CDR3 nucleotides are TGTGCCAGCAGCTTTTCCGGGACGGAGAGCTCCTACGAGCAGTACTTC. Encoded protein: CASSFSGTESSYEQYF.